This T cell receptor (beta chain) was identified in a study of T cell changes during pregnancy in multiple sclerosis. Clones were read by immunoSEQ multiplex PCR, and TCRdb kept only the in-frame ones, dropping some. This sample carries just under 65,000 clones, roughly 92% of them seen once, and the ten largest clones take 2.5% to 4%. The V and J ends lost 6 bases and 1 base respectively, with 9 bases between them. CDR1 and CDR2 from the germline V gene are LNHDA and SQIVND (reference sequence). The length of the CDR3 is 13 residues. This clone was counted only a few times. The receptor comes from a female donor with multiple sclerosis, enrolled in a pregnancy study. The chain is built from TRBV19 and TRBJ1-1; possible D gene TRBD1, 5 bases. The sequences come from CD8+ T cells from peripheral blood mononuclear cells, collected in the second trimester of pregnancy. This CDR3 reads CASRTGPNTEAFF. The CDR3 DNA reads TGTGCCAGTAGAACAGGCCCGAACACTGAAGCTTTCTTT.